Following are 19 T cell receptor beta chains from one sample sequenced in a study of blood T cell repertoires in COVID-19. TCRdb's table, derived via immunoSEQ multiplex PCR, lists solely in-frame clones and lacks some. This table holds about 200,000 clones, 70% to 90% found once. Sequenced: peripheral blood. The receptors derive from a woman in her 50s with acute or convalescent COVID-19.

This clone was recorded a few times. The J gene is TRBJ1-2, the V gene TRBV16; D ambiguous. V was cut by 0 bases and J by 7 bases, with 15 bases left in between. Germline lookup yields CDR1 KGHSY and CDR2 FQNENV. The CDR3 is 15 residues long. The CDR3 spells CASSQSQTRGGGYTF. CDR3 DNA: TGTGCCAGCAGCCAATCCCAAACACGGGGTGGTGGCTACACCTTC.

CDR3 protein: CATSSGVGQPQHF. The CDR3 DNA sequence: TGTGCCACCAGTAGCGGGGTGGGTCAGCCCCAGCATTTT. The V call is TRBV24-1, the J call TRBJ1-5; D unclear. CDR1 is KGHDR, CDR2 SFDVKD, per germline. V gave up 6 bases and J gave up 6 bases, with 11 bases separating them. The length of the CDR3 is 13 residues.

The V call is TRBV7-2, the J call TRBJ2-5; 10 bases fit TRBD2. The ends lost 5 bases at V and 5 bases at J; junction bases unmatched: 11. This CDR3 is built from 16 residues. Germline V CDR1 and CDR2: SGHTA, FQGNSA. As DNA, the CDR3 is TGTGCCAGCAGCGAAGGACTAGCGGCCTTCCCGGAGACCCAGTACTTC. It yields the protein CASSEGLAAFPETQYF. The entire variable domain, with the rest obtained from reference TRBV7-2 and TRBJ2-5, is as follows: GAGVSQSPSNKVTEKGKDVELRCDPISGHTALYWYRQSLGQGLEFLIYFQGNSAPDKSGLPSDRFSAERTGGSVSTLTIQRTQQEDSAVYLCASSEGLAAFPETQYFGPGTRLLVL.

The J gene is TRBJ2-7, the V gene TRBV5-4, with 7 bases lining up with TRBD1. Losses at the gene ends were 2 bases for V and 6 bases for J; bases not matched to a gene: 5. The CDR3 sequence is 13 residues long. From germline, CDR1 is SGHNT and CDR2 YYREEE (reference sequence). The CDR3 reads CASSLQWTGEQYF. Here the CDR3 DNA reads TGTGCCAGCAGCTTACAATGGACAGGCGAGCAGTACTTC.

V and J are TRBV4-1 and TRBJ1-3, with unresolved D. CDR1 and CDR2 from the germline V gene are MGHRA and YSYEKL. This CDR3 has 13 residues. Between the trimmed V and J ends, which lost 0 bases and 4 bases, there was a span of 4 bases. CDR3 sequence reads: CASSQDRGNTIYF. CDR3 bases: TGCGCCAGCAGCCAAGACCGGGGAAACACCATATATTTT.

The chain has TRBV6-2 or TRBV6-3 and TRBJ1-1; D is unclear. V was cut by 0 bases and J by 6 bases, with 11 bases left in between. The CDR3 contains 14 residues. Germline lookup yields CDR1 MNHEY and CDR2 SVGEGT. CDR3 sequence (DNA): TGTGCCAGCAGTTACTCGAGTTGGTCGGCTGAAGCTTTCTTT. It encodes CASSYSSWSAEAFF.

J is TRBJ2-1 and V is TRBV30; the D gene is possibly TRBD1 (5 bases). Trimming stripped 0 bases from V and 9 bases from J, with 18 bases between. The germline gives CDR1 GTSNPN, CDR2 SVGIG (reference sequence). The CDR3 is 15 residues long. In DNA, the CDR3 is TGTGCCTGGAGTGTAAGCCTCACGGGCCAGGGTGAGCAGTTCTTC. Its translation is CAWSVSLTGQGEQFF.

This chain uses TRBV5-1 with TRBJ1-2, with a possible D match to TRBD1 (5 bases). Germline V CDR1 and CDR2: SGHRS, YFSETQ. The CDR3 has 15 amino acids. The V and J ends lost 0 bases and 8 bases respectively, with 17 bases between them. CDR3 DNA: TGCGCCAGCAGCTTGGCCGGGCAGGGATTAGTAGGCTACACCTTC. This encodes CASSLAGQGLVGYTF.

The CDR3 nucleotides are TGTGCCAGCAGCCTATCCGGGACACCGAACACTGAAGCTTTCTTT. This codes for CASSLSGTPNTEAFF. This sequence joins TRBV5-8 and TRBJ1-1, with a possible D match to TRBD1 (6 bases). The CDR3 length is 15 residues. Trimming pared 4 bases from V and 1 base from J, leaving 14 bases between. Germline V lookup: CDR1 SGHTS, CDR2 YDEGEE.

The gene calls are TRBV6-5 and TRBJ1-6, with D possibly being TRBD1 (5 bases). This CDR3 region has 14 residues. Trimming removed 2 bases at V and 6 bases at J, with 8 bases between. Germline V CDR1 and CDR2: MNHEY, SVGAGI. CDR3 DNA sequence: TGTGCCAGCAGTTACCCGACAGTTAATTCACCCCTCCACTTT. Protein product: CASSYPTVNSPLHF.

The chain uses TRBV4-1 and TRBJ2-7; 10 positions match TRBD1. J was trimmed by 5 bases and V by 5 bases; bases with no gene match: 9. This CDR3 spans 15 amino acids. Per germline, CDR1 MGHRA and CDR2 YSYEKL. The CDR3 DNA follows: TGCGCCAGCAGCGCACCGGGACAGGGGATCCACGAGCAGTACTTC. As protein: CASSAPGQGIHEQYF.

Concerning this clone itself: The junction shows a germline mismatch at one end, possibly a read error. The rearrangement uses TRBV4-3 and TRBJ2-3; possibly TRBD1 for D (7 bases). This CDR3 region has 17 residues. Germline V gene data show CDR1 as LGHNA and CDR2 as YSLEER. CDR3 sequence reads: CASSQGDRAGTTDTQYF. The DNA of the CDR3 is TGCGCCAGCAGTCAAGGTGACAGGGCGGGAACTACAGATACGCAGTATTTT.

The chain combines TRBV19 with TRBJ1-6; 8 bases agree with TRBD1. The CDR3 consists of 14 residues. The junction had 8 bases not matched to a gene; V was cut back by 9 bases and J by 7 bases. Germline assignment: CDR1 LNHDA and CDR2 SQIVND (reference sequence). The CDR3 sequence is CASDVQGGNSPLHF. The CDR3 DNA sequence: TGTGCCAGCGATGTACAGGGGGGGAATTCACCCCTCCACTTT.

The chain uses TRBV19 and TRBJ1-1; a weak D match, TRBD1 (5 bases). The CDR3 has 14 amino acids. The germline gives CDR1 LNHDA, CDR2 SQIVND (reference sequence). Trimming stripped 4 bases from V and 2 bases from J, with 11 bases between. CDR3 DNA: TGTGCCAGTAGTAGGTCAGGGATTAACACTGAAGCTTTCTTT. This codes for CASSRSGINTEAFF.

This clone appeared a few times. The chain recombines TRBV11-3 with TRBJ2-3; 9 bases align to TRBD2. Unmatched junction bases numbered 3, after V lost 2 bases and J lost 6 bases. The CDR3 runs 14 residues. Germline loops: CDR1 SGHNT, CDR2 YENEEA. CDR3 in amino acids: CASSLSGGSDTQYF. For the CDR3, the DNA is TGTGCCAGCAGCTTAAGCGGGGGGAGCGATACGCAGTATTTT.

The chain couples TRBV6-2 or TRBV6-3 to TRBJ1-1, with D perhaps matching TRBD1 (5 bases). Trimming removed 2 bases from V and 0 bases from J, with 10 bases in between. The CDR3 is made up of 15 amino acids. Germline V gene sequence: CDR1 MNHEY, CDR2 SVGEGT. CDR3 coding DNA: TGTGCCAGCAGTTACGGGGGGACGGTGAACACTGAAGCTTTCTTT. Translated, it gives CASSYGGTVNTEAFF.

The chain combines TRBV4-3 with TRBJ1-4; D is unresolved. V was clipped by 0 bases and J by 0 bases, with 14 bases between them. CDR3 length: 18 amino acids. Germline assignment: CDR1 LGHNA and CDR2 YSLEER. The CDR3 loop is CASSQDAALPATNEKLFF. DNA for the CDR3: TGCGCCAGCAGCCAAGATGCGGCGTTACCTGCAACTAATGAAAAACTGTTTTTT.

V usage is TRBV5-4 and J usage is TRBJ1-6, with 9 nucleotides matching TRBD1. CDR1 and CDR2 (germline): SGHNT, YYREEE (reference sequence). V trimming: 1 base; J trimming: 10 bases; junction bases outside the gene matches: 6. This CDR3 comprises 15 residues. The CDR3 coding sequence is TGTGCCAGCAGCTTGCAACGGACAGGGGACTCACCCCTCCACTTT. It translates to CASSLQRTGDSPLHF.

The rearrangement joins TRBV19 to TRBJ1-3, with D perhaps TRBD1 (6 bases). Deletions cut 10 bases from V and 3 bases from J, with 16 bases between. Germline V gives CDR1 LNHDA, CDR2 SQIVND (reference sequence). The length of the CDR3 is 14 residues. The DNA for the CDR3 is TGTGCCACGCACAGGGTTGGAATTGGAAACACCATATATTTT. Protein product: CATHRVGIGNTIYF.